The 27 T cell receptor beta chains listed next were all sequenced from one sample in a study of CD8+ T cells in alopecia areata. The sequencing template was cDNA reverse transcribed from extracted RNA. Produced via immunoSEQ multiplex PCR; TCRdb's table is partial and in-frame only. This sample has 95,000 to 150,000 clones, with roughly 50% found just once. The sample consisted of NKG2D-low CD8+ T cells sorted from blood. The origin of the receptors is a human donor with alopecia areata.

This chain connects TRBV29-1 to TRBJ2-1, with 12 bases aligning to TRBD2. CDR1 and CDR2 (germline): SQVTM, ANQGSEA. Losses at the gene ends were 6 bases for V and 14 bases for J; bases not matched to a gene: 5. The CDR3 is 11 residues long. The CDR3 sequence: CSVRTSGEKFF. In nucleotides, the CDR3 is TGCAGCGTACGGACTAGCGGGGAGAAGTTCTTC.

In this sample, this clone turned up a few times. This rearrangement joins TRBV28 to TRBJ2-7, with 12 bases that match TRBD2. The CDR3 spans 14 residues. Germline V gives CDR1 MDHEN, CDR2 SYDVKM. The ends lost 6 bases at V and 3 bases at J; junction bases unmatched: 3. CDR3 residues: CASRWTSGNYEQYF. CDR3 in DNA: TGTGCCAGCAGATGGACTAGCGGGAACTACGAGCAGTACTTC.

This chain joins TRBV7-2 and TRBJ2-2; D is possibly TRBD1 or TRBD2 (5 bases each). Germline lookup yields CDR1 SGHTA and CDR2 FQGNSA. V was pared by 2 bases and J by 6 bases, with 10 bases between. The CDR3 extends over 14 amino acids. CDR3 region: CASSLYGGAGELFF. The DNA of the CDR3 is TGTGCCAGCAGCTTATATGGGGGTGCCGGGGAGCTGTTTTTT. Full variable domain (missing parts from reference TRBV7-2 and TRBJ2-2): GAGVSQSPSNKVTEKGKDVELRCDPISGHTALYWYRQSLGQGLEFLIYFQGNSAPDKSGLPSDRFSAERTGGSVSTLTIQRTQQEDSAVYLCASSLYGGAGELFFGEGSRLTVL.

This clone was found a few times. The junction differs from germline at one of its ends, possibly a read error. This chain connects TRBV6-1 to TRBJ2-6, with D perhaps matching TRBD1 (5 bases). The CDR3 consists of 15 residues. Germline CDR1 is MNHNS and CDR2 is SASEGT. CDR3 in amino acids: CASSEEGAGANVLTF. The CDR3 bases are TGTGCCAGCAGCGAAGAAGGGGCAGGGGCCAACGTCCTGACTTTC.

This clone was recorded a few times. The CDR3, as DNA: TGTGCCAGCCGATCAAGGGGACAGGGATCCTACGAGCAGTACTTC. Amino acids: CASRSRGQGSYEQYF. The chain recombines TRBV28 with TRBJ2-7, with 9 bases lining up with TRBD1. The V gene's germline CDR1 is MDHEN and CDR2 SYDVKM. J gave up 1 base and V 8 bases, and 9 bases lay outside the gene matches. The CDR3 is 15 amino acids. The complete variable domain, with remaining parts taken from reference TRBV28 and TRBJ2-7, reads DVKVTQSSRYLVKRTGEKVFLECVQDMDHENMFWYRQDPGLGLRLIYFSYDVKMKEKGDIPEGYSVSREKKERFSLILESASTNQTSMYLCASRSRGQGSYEQYFGPGTRLTVT.

CDR3 nucleotides: TGTGCCAGCTTAGGGGGGGCCAATGAGCAGTTCTTC. Protein sequence: CASLGGANEQFF. V and J are TRBV7-2 and TRBJ2-1; D possibly corresponds to TRBD2 (7 bases). The length of the CDR3 is 12 residues. Trimming stripped 8 bases from V and 6 bases from J, with 11 bases between. CDR1 is SGHTA, CDR2 FQGNSA, per germline.

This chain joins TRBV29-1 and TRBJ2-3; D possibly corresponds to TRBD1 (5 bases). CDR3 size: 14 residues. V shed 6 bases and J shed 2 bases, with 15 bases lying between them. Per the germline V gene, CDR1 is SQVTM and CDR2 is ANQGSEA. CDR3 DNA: TGCAGCGTCCTTCGAGACAGCTACACAGATACGCAGTATTTT. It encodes CSVLRDSYTDTQYF.

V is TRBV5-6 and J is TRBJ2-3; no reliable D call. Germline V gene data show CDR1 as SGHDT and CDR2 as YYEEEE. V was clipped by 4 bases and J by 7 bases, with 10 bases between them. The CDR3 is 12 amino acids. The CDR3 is CASSGLAHTQYF. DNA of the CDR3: TGTGCCAGCAGCGGCCTGGCTCATACGCAGTATTTT.

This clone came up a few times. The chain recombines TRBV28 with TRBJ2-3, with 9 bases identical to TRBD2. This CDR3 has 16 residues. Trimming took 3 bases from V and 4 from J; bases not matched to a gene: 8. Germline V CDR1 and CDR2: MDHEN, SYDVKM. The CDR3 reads CASSFSGRSVADTQYF. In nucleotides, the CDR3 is TGTGCCAGCAGTTTTAGCGGGAGAAGTGTTGCAGATACGCAGTATTTT. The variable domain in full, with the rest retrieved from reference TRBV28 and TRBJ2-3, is DVKVTQSSRYLVKRTGEKVFLECVQDMDHENMFWYRQDPGLGLRLIYFSYDVKMKEKGDIPEGYSVSREKKERFSLILESASTNQTSMYLCASSFSGRSVADTQYFGPGTRLTVL.

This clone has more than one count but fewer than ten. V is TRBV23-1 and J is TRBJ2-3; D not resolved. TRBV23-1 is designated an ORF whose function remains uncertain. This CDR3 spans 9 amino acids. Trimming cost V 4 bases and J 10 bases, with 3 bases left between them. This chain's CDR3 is CASSLAQYF. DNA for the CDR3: TGCGCCAGCAGTCTTGCGCAGTATTTT.

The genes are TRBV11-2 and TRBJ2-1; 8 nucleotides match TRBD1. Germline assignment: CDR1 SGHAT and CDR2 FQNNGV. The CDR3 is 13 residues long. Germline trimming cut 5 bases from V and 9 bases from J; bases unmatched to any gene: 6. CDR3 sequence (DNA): TGTGCCAGCAGCCTGGGACAGGCGGGTGAGCAGTTCTTC. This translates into CASSLGQAGEQFF.

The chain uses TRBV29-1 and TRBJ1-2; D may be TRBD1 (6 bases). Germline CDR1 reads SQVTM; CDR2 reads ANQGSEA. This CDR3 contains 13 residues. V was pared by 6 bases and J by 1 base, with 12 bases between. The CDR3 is CSVPGHFNYGYTF. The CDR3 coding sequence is TGCAGCGTCCCGGGACATTTTAACTATGGCTACACCTTC.

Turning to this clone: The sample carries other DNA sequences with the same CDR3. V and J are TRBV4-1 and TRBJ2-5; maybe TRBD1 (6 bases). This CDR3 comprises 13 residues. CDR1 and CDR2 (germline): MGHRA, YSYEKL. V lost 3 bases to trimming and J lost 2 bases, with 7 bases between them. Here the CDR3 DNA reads TGCGCCAGCAGCCAGGGGACACAAGAGACCCAGTACTTC. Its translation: CASSQGTQETQYF.

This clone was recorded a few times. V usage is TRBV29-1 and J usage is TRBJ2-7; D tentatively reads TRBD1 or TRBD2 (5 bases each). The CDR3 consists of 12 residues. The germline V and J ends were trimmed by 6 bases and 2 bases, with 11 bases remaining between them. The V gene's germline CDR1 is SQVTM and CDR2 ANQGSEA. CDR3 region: CSVTGTAYEQYF. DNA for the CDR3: TGCAGCGTGACTGGGACCGCCTACGAGCAGTACTTC.

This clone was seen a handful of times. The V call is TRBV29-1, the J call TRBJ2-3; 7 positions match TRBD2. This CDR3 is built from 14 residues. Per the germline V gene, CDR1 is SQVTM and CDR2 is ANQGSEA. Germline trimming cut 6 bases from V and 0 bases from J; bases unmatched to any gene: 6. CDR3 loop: CSVLHSGSTDTQYF. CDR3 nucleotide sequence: TGCAGCGTCTTACATAGCGGGAGCACAGATACGCAGTATTTT.

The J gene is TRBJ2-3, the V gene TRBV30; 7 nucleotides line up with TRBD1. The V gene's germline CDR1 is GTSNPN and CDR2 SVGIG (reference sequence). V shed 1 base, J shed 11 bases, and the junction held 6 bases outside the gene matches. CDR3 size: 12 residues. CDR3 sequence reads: CAWSGTGVGQYF. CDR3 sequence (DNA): TGTGCCTGGAGTGGAACAGGGGTGGGGCAGTATTTT.

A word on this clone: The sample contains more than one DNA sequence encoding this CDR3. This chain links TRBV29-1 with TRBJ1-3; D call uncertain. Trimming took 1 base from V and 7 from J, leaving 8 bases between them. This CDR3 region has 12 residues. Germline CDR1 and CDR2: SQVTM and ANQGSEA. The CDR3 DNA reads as TGCAGCGTTGAAGGTGGACTGAACACCATATATTTT. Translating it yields CSVEGGLNTIYF.

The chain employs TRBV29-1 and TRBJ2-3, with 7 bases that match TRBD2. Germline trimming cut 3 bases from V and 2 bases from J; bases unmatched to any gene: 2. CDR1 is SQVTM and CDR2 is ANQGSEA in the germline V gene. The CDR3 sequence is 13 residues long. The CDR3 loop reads CSVDAGVTDTQYF. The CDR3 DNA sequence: TGCAGCGTTGATGCGGGGGTCACAGATACGCAGTATTTT.

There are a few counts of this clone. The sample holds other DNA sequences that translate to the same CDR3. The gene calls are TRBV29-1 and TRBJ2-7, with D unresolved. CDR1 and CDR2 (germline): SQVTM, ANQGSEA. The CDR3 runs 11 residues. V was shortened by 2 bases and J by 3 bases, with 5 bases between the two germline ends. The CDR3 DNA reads TGCAGCGTTGAACGGAACTACGAGCAGTACTTC. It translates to CSVERNYEQYF.

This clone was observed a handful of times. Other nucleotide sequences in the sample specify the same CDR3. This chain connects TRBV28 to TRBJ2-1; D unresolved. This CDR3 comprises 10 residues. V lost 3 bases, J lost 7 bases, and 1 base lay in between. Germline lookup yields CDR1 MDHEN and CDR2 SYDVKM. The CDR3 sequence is CASSLNEQFF. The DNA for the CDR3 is TGTGCCAGCAGTTTGAATGAGCAGTTCTTC. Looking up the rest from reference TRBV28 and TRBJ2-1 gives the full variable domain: DVKVTQSSRYLVKRTGEKVFLECVQDMDHENMFWYRQDPGLGLRLIYFSYDVKMKEKGDIPEGYSVSREKKERFSLILESASTNQTSMYLCASSLNEQFFGPGTRLTVL.

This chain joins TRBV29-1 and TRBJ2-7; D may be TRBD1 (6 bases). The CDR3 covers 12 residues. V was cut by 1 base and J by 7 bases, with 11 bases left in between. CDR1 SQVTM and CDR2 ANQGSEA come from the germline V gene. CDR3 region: CSVEVAGAEQYF. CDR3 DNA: TGCAGCGTTGAAGTGGCAGGGGCTGAGCAGTACTTC.

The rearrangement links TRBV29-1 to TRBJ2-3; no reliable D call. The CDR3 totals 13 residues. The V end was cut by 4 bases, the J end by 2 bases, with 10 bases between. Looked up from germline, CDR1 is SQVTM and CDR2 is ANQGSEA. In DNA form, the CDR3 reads TGCAGCGTTGTTCTGGGCCTCACAGATACGCAGTATTTT. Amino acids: CSVVLGLTDTQYF.

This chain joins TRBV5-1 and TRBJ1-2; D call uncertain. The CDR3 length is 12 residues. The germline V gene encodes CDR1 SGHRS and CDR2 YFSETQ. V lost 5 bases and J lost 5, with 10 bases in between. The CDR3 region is CASSPDEYGYTF. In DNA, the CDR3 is TGCGCCAGCAGTCCGGACGAGTATGGCTACACCTTC.

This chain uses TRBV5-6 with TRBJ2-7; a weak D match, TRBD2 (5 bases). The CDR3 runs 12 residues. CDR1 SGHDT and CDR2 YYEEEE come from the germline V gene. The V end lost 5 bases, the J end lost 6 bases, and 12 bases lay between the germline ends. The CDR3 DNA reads TGTGCCAGCAGATCCTCCGGGGTCGAGCAGTACTTC. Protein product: CASRSSGVEQYF.

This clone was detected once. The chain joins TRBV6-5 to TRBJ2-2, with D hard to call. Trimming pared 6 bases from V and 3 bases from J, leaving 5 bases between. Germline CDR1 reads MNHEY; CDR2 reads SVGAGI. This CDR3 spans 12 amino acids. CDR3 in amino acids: CASSEYTGELFF. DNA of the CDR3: TGTGCCAGCAGCGAATACACCGGGGAGCTGTTTTTT.

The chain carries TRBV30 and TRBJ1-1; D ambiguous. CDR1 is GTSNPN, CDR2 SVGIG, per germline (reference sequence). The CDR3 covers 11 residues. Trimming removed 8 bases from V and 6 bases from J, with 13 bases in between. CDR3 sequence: CATGPIPEAFF. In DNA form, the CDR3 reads TGTGCCACTGGCCCCATTCCTGAAGCTTTCTTT.

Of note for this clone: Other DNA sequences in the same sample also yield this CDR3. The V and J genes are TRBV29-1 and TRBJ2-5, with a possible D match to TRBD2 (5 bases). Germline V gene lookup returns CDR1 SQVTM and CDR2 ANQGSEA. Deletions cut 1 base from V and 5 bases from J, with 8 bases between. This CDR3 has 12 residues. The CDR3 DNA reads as TGCAGCGTTGAAGGAGGGCGGGAGACCCAGTACTTC. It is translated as CSVEGGRETQYF.